Listed below are T cell receptor beta chains from one sample, sequenced in a study of T cell responses to AZD1222 COVID-19 vaccine. Clones were sequenced by immunoSEQ multiplex PCR, and TCRdb holds only the in-frame ones, with some missing. The repertoire holds 110,000 or so clones, with roughly nine tenths as singletons. Sequences were derived from peripheral blood, sampled on day 0 of AZD1222 vaccination. The source is an adult in good health. Each CDR3 is given with its conserved first and last residue. The order of the fields is V gene, J gene, CDR3 protein.

v_gene: TRBV6-5
j_gene: TRBJ1-2
CDR3aa: CASSFRDVGRRGYTF

v_gene: TRBV19
j_gene: TRBJ2-7
CDR3aa: CASSSGTGYYEQYF

v_gene: TRBV5-1
j_gene: TRBJ1-3
CDR3aa: CASSLARQAFSGNTIYF

v_gene: TRBV20-1
j_gene: TRBJ2-1
CDR3aa: CSASADLGEQFF

v_gene: TRBV3-1/TRBV3-2
j_gene: TRBJ1-4
CDR3aa: CASSRKTATGGKLFF

v_gene: TRBV4-2
j_gene: TRBJ2-4
CDR3aa: CASSPTRGESKNIQYF

v_gene: TRBV3-1/TRBV3-2
j_gene: TRBJ2-7
CDR3aa: CASSQAYYEQYF

v_gene: TRBV18
j_gene: TRBJ1-2
CDR3aa: CASSPIPDPNYGYTF

v_gene: TRBV20-1
j_gene: TRBJ1-1
CDR3aa: CSASGDTDTEAFF

v_gene: TRBV4-2
j_gene: TRBJ2-1
CDR3aa: CASSQGLAGGPVHNEQFF

v_gene: TRBV7-3
j_gene: TRBJ2-3
CDR3aa: CASATGRSRGVRDTQYF

v_gene: TRBV6-5
j_gene: TRBJ2-7
CDR3aa: CASSYEQGTSYEQYF

v_gene: TRBV3-1/TRBV3-2
j_gene: TRBJ1-2
CDR3aa: CASSQDGGTGYTF

v_gene: TRBV5-8
j_gene: TRBJ2-7
CDR3aa: CASSSELAQSYEQYF